A selection of T cell receptor beta chains follows, all from one sample in a study of T cell responses to AZD1222 COVID-19 vaccine. Repertoires were generated with immunoSEQ multiplex PCR, while TCRdb's copy carries only in-frame clones and drops some. Among about 75,000 clones listed, around 86% were seen once. The specimen comprised peripheral blood, sampled 28 days after the second AZD1222 dose. Receptors originate from an adult who received the AZD1222 COVID-19 vaccine. Each CDR3 is given with its conserved first and last residue. Fields, in order: clone size, V gene, D gene, J gene, CDR3 protein, CDR3 DNA. The D gene is left open where the match is weak. The listing skips clone size in some rows; elsewhere it reads once, few, many or a size class.

-	TRBV5-4	-	TRBJ1-2	CASSSRGEISNYGYTF	TGTGCCAGCAGCTCTCGGGGTGAGATATCTAACTATGGCTACACCTTC
-	TRBV28	TRBD1	TRBJ2-7	CASSFTLGGGEQYF	TGTGCCAGCAGTTTTACCCTAGGGGGCGGCGAGCAGTACTTC
-	TRBV28	-	TRBJ2-7	CASSLPSYEQYF	TGTGCCAGCAGTTTACCCTCCTACGAGCAGTACTTC
-	TRBV16	-	TRBJ1-5	CASSQWGSLNQPQHF	TGTGCCAGCAGTCAATGGGGCAGTCTCAATCAGCCCCAGCATTTT
-	TRBV7-2	-	TRBJ2-1	CATYLGGAYNEQFF	TGTGCCACCTACCTGGGGGGCGCCTACAATGAGCAGTTCTTC
-	TRBV6-5	TRBD1	TRBJ1-1	CASSPGQGTEAFF	TGTGCCAGCAGCCCAGGACAGGGCACTGAAGCTTTCTTT
-	TRBV7-2	-	TRBJ1-2	CASSASVNYGYTF	TGTGCCAGCAGCGCCAGTGTGAACTATGGCTACACCTTC
-	TRBV20-1	-	TRBJ1-2	CSASLGIGGNGYTF	TGCAGTGCTAGTCTCGGGATAGGTGGGAATGGCTACACCTTC
-	TRBV19	-	TRBJ1-1	CASSIRRENTEAFF	TGTGCCAGTAGTATCCGGCGGGAGAACACTGAAGCTTTCTTT
-	TRBV3-1/TRBV3-2	-	TRBJ2-7	CASSVRQTLPNEQYF	TGTGCCAGCAGCGTGCGACAGACCCTCCCGAACGAGCAGTACTTC
-	TRBV5-6	TRBD2	TRBJ2-3	CASSQLAGSTDTQYF	TGTGCCAGCAGCCAACTAGCGGGAAGCACAGATACGCAGTATTTT
-	TRBV28	-	TRBJ2-1	CASSLWSNEQFF	TGTGCCAGCAGTTTATGGTCCAATGAGCAGTTCTTC
-	TRBV6-5	TRBD2	TRBJ2-3	CASASGASSTDTQYF	TGTGCCAGCGCTAGCGGGGCCTCTAGCACAGATACGCAGTATTTT
-	TRBV21-1	-	TRBJ1-1	CASSKRDF	TGTGCCAGCAGCAAAAGAGACTTT
once	TRBV4-2	TRBD1	TRBJ2-5	CASSQGAGPGQGARETQYF	TGTGCCAGCAGCCAAGGGGCAGGACCGGGACAGGGGGCGCGAGAGACCCAGTACTTC
many	TRBV4-2	TRBD1	TRBJ2-2	CASGHPGTGGTGELFF	TGTGCCAGCGGGCACCCCGGGACAGGGGGCACCGGGGAGCTGTTTTTT
-	TRBV28	-	TRBJ1-4	CASSPYGQLNEKLFF	TGTGCCAGCAGCCCATACGGACAGTTGAATGAAAAACTGTTTTTT
-	TRBV5-1	TRBD1	TRBJ1-5	CASSLDRGQPQHF	TGCGCCAGCAGCTTGGACAGGGGTCAGCCCCAGCATTTT
-	TRBV5-6	-	TRBJ2-1	CASSLTGRYNEQFF	TGTGCCAGCAGCTTAACAGGGCGGTACAATGAGCAGTTCTTC
-	TRBV3-1/TRBV3-2	TRBD1	TRBJ1-2	CASRTGQAGYTF	TGTGCCAGCCGGACAGGGCAGGCCGGCTACACCTTC
-	TRBV19	-	TRBJ1-5	CASQATGEWLPQHF	TGTGCCTCCCAGGCGACAGGCGAGTGGCTGCCCCAGCATTTT
few	TRBV9	TRBD2	TRBJ2-7	CASSPAGGSYEQYF	TGTGCCAGCAGCCCAGCGGGGGGGTCCTACGAGCAGTACTTC
-	TRBV6-5	-	TRBJ1-6	CASSYKTGIVNSPLHF	TGTGCCAGCAGTTACAAAACAGGGATTGTGAATTCACCCCTCCACTTT
-	TRBV9	TRBD2	TRBJ2-3	CASSVASGRTDTQYF	TGTGCCAGCAGCGTAGCTAGCGGACGCACAGATACGCAGTATTTT
-	TRBV7-2	-	TRBJ2-3	CASSLALRFRGPIDTQYF	TGTGCCAGCAGCTTAGCGCTACGGTTCAGGGGCCCCATAGATACGCAGTATTTT
-	TRBV6-5	-	TRBJ1-5	CASRADSNQPQHF	TGTGCCAGCAGGGCGGACAGCAATCAGCCCCAGCATTTT
-	TRBV4-1	-	TRBJ1-1	CASNQQGRTEAFF	TGCGCCAGCAACCAACAGGGAAGGACTGAAGCTTTCTTT
once	TRBV5-1	-	TRBJ1-2	CASSLGPNYGYTF	TGCGCCAGCAGCTTGGGGCCTAACTATGGCTACACCTTC
once	TRBV7-2	TRBD1	TRBJ1-1	CASSYNTGEDTEAFF	TGTGCCAGCAGCTATAATACAGGGGAGGACACTGAAGCTTTCTTT
-	TRBV30	TRBD1	TRBJ2-7	CAWSPGQGAYEQYF	TGTGCCTGGAGTCCCGGACAGGGGGCGTACGAGCAGTACTTC
-	TRBV4-3	-	TRBJ1-1	CASSQGGETEAFF	TGCGCCAGCAGCCAAGGTGGGGAGACTGAAGCTTTCTTT
-	TRBV6-2/TRBV6-3	TRBD1	TRBJ1-1	CASSRQGGEAFF	TGTGCCAGCAGTCGACAGGGCGGGGAAGCTTTCTTT
-	TRBV5-1	-	TRBJ1-1	CASTTGTANTEAFF	TGCGCCAGCACCACCGGGACGGCTAACACTGAAGCTTTCTTT
-	TRBV6-5	TRBD1	TRBJ1-1	CASSTRTGKYTEAFF	TGTGCCAGCAGTACACGGACAGGGAAATACACTGAAGCTTTCTTT
-	TRBV30	-	TRBJ1-3	CAWSGGGNTIYF	TGTGCCTGGAGTGGTGGAGGAAACACCATATATTTT
once	TRBV19	-	TRBJ1-2	CASGSTTKYGYTF	TGTGCCAGTGGATCGACAACCAAGTATGGCTACACCTTC
-	TRBV19	-	TRBJ1-2	CASTLEWSGRFYGYTF	TGTGCCAGTACACTCGAGTGGTCAGGTCGTTTCTATGGCTACACCTTC
-	TRBV7-5	-	TRBJ1-5	CARTNQPQHF	TGTGCCAGAACCAATCAGCCCCAGCATTTT
-	TRBV19	-	TRBJ2-1	CATAGDGPNEQFF	TGTGCCACCGCGGGCGACGGCCCCAATGAGCAGTTCTTC
-	TRBV6-5	-	TRBJ1-4	CASSYSPDINEKLFF	TGTGCCAGCAGTTACTCTCCAGATATTAATGAAAAACTGTTTTTT
-	TRBV5-5	-	TRBJ2-5	CASSLAGRETQYF	TGTGCCAGCAGCTTGGCAGGGAGGGAGACCCAGTACTTC